The 18 T cell receptor beta chains given below trace back to one sample, sequenced in a study of blood T cell repertoires in COVID-19. Clones were sequenced by immunoSEQ multiplex PCR, and TCRdb holds only the in-frame ones, with some missing. Of hundreds of thousands of clones listed, 70% to 90% are singletons. Sequencing was carried out using peripheral blood. These receptors were collected from a man in his 70s with acute or convalescent COVID-19.

This chain uses TRBV7-3 with TRBJ2-3, with 12 bases that match TRBD2. V lost 2 bases and J lost 3; bases outside the gene matches: 6. Germline CDR1 SGHTA, CDR2 FQGTGA. CDR3 size: 17 residues. CDR3 region: CASSLPSGGARTDTQYF. Here the CDR3 DNA reads TGTGCCAGCAGCTTACCTAGCGGGGGGGCACGTACAGATACGCAGTATTTT. Combining the CDR3 with reference TRBV7-3 and TRBJ2-3 gives the whole variable domain GAGVSQTPSNKVTEKGKYVELRCDPISGHTALYWYRQSLGQGPEFLIYFQGTGAADDSGLPNDRFFAVRPEGSVSTLKIQRTERGDSAVYLCASSLPSGGARTDTQYFGPGTRLTVL.

Here the CDR3 DNA reads TGTGCCAGCAGTGTTCAGGGGAGAGGCACCGGGGAGCTGTTTTTT. It translates to CASSVQGRGTGELFF. The chain combines TRBV2 with TRBJ2-2, with a possible D match to TRBD1 (6 bases). This CDR3 comprises 15 residues. Germline V gives CDR1 SNHLY, CDR2 FYNNEI. V was pared by 4 bases and J by 4 bases, with 13 bases between.

V is TRBV5-6 and J is TRBJ2-7; possibly TRBD1 for D (6 bases). Trimming removed 2 bases at V and 4 bases at J, with 16 bases between. The CDR3 runs to 15 residues. Germline CDR1 and CDR2: SGHDT and YYEEEE. CDR3 nucleotide sequence: TGTGCCAGCAGCTTATTAGGGACAAATGGGTACGAGCAGTACTTC. Protein product: CASSLLGTNGYEQYF.

The CDR3, as DNA: TGTGCCAGCAGCTCCTCGGGACTAGCGGGGTGGGAGACCCAGTACTTC. Translation gives CASSSSGLAGWETQYF. The chain has TRBV7-2 and TRBJ2-5; 13 bases map to TRBD2. V was pared by 4 bases and J by 5 bases, with 7 bases of the junction left unmatched. This CDR3 has 16 residues. Germline V CDR1 and CDR2: SGHTA, FQGNSA.

This clone has only one observation. This sequence joins TRBV5-8 and TRBJ2-7; D perhaps matches TRBD1 (6 bases). CDR1 and CDR2 from the germline V gene are SGHTS and YDEGEE. This CDR3 spans 15 amino acids. Trimming removed 0 bases from V and 1 base from J, with 11 bases in between. CDR3 bases: TGTGCCAGCAGCTTGGGGCTGACAGGTTCCTACGAGCAGTACTTC. It is translated as CASSLGLTGSYEQYF.

The chain employs TRBV6-6 and TRBJ2-7, with 7 bases identical to TRBD1. J lost 2 bases, V lost 2 bases, and 3 bases had no gene match. Germline V CDR1 and CDR2: MNHNY, SVGAGI (reference sequence). This CDR3 is 14 amino acids long. CDR3 sequence: CASSYRGQAYEQYF. The CDR3 DNA reads as TGTGCCAGCAGTTACAGAGGACAGGCCTACGAGCAGTACTTC.

This chain connects TRBV29-1 to TRBJ2-7, with TRBD2 as a possible D gene (5 bases). CDR3 length: 14 residues. The V end lost 7 bases, the J end lost 7 bases, and 23 bases lay between the germline ends. Germline assignment: CDR1 SQVTM and CDR2 ANQGSEA. CDR3 in DNA: TGCAGCGCTCGGAGGCTGGGTGATAGAGGAGAGCAGTACTTC. This gives the protein CSARRLGDRGEQYF.

This rearrangement joins TRBV5-1 to TRBJ2-2; D is uncertain. CDR3 size: 13 residues. V was clipped by 1 base and J by 6 bases, with 7 bases between them. The germline V gene encodes CDR1 SGHRS and CDR2 YFSETQ. The CDR3 bases are TGCGCCAGCAGCTTGCCCTCCCCCGGGGAGCTGTTTTTT. Residues: CASSLPSPGELFF.

The V gene is TRBV2, the J gene TRBJ2-7; D is undetermined. The length of the CDR3 is 12 residues. V shed 6 bases and J shed 0 bases, with 6 bases lying between them. In germline, CDR1 is SNHLY, CDR2 FYNNEI. The CDR3 nucleotides read TGTGCCAGCAGGTCCGTCTCCTACGAGCAGTACTTC. The encoded protein is CASRSVSYEQYF.

The chain combines TRBV28 with TRBJ1-4, with TRBD1 matching over 8 bases. The CDR3 covers 14 residues. CDR1 is MDHEN, CDR2 SYDVKM, per germline. The ends lost 6 bases at V and 5 bases at J; junction bases unmatched: 5. CDR3 sequence reads: CASSPRQGNEKLFF. CDR3 nucleotide sequence: TGTGCCAGCAGCCCCCGACAGGGGAATGAAAAACTGTTTTTT.

The rearrangement links TRBV5-1 to TRBJ1-2; 10 nucleotides align to TRBD1. V lost 3 bases, J lost 8 bases, and 16 bases stayed unmatched. The CDR3 totals 17 residues. The germline gives CDR1 SGHRS, CDR2 YFSETQ. The CDR3 loop is CASSSLDPGDRGPGYTF. CDR3 DNA sequence: TGCGCCAGCAGCTCTCTTGACCCCGGGGACAGGGGACCAGGCTACACCTTC.

This chain uses TRBV30 with TRBJ2-7; TRBD1 agrees at 9 bases. Germline V CDR1 and CDR2: GTSNPN, SVGIG (reference sequence). The CDR3 runs to 14 residues. The J segment lost 3 bases and the V segment lost 2 bases, leaving 5 bases of the junction unmatched. DNA of the CDR3: TGTGCCTGGAGTAGCGGACAGGGGAACTACGAGCAGTACTTC. Amino acids: CAWSSGQGNYEQYF.

The chain recombines TRBV7-3 with TRBJ2-3; tentative D call: TRBD2 (5 bases). The V gene lost 6 bases and the J gene lost 8 bases, with 15 bases spanning the gap. Germline CDR1 SGHTA, CDR2 FQGTGA. This CDR3 is built from 13 residues. CDR3 sequence (DNA): TGTGCCAGCAGTAATACTAGAGGTCTTACGCAGTATTTT. This encodes CASSNTRGLTQYF. Combining the CDR3 with reference TRBV7-3 and TRBJ2-3 gives the whole variable domain GAGVSQTPSNKVTEKGKYVELRCDPISGHTALYWYRQSLGQGPEFLIYFQGTGAADDSGLPNDRFFAVRPEGSVSTLKIQRTERGDSAVYLCASSNTRGLTQYFGPGTRLTVL.

The chain joins TRBV19 to TRBJ2-3; TRBD2 matches at 8 bases. The J segment lost 5 bases and the V segment lost 7 bases, leaving 2 bases of the junction unmatched. The CDR3 length is 12 residues. CDR1 LNHDA and CDR2 SQIVND come from the germline V gene (reference sequence). CDR3 in DNA: TGTGCCAGTAAAACTAGCGGAGATACGCAGTATTTT. Translating it yields CASKTSGDTQYF.

The chain combines TRBV2 with TRBJ2-3; TRBD2 agrees at 11 bases. Germline CDR1 is SNHLY and CDR2 is FYNNEI. CDR3 length equals 14 residues. V was pared by 5 bases and J by 4 bases, with 2 bases of the junction left unmatched. Written as DNA, the CDR3 is TGTGCCAGCAGTTTAGCGGGGGGGTCAGATACGCAGTATTTT. It yields the protein CASSLAGGSDTQYF.

This clone was seen at least ten times. J is TRBJ1-2 and V is TRBV7-9; 7 positions match TRBD1. The germline gives CDR1 SEHNR, CDR2 FQNEAQ (reference sequence). This CDR3 contains 13 residues. V was clipped by 6 bases and J by 7 bases; unmatched bases: 8. CDR3 nucleotides: TGTGCCAGCAGTACAGACAGGGTAATTGGCTACACCTTC. It codes for CASSTDRVIGYTF.

This rearrangement joins TRBV24-1 to TRBJ2-2; the match to TRBD1 covers 7 bases. Germline V gene data show CDR1 as KGHDR and CDR2 as SFDVKD. The CDR3 spans 14 residues. Germline trimming cut 4 bases from V and 5 bases from J; bases unmatched to any gene: 3. The CDR3 reads CATSEGGRTGELFF. The CDR3 bases are TGTGCCACCAGTGAAGGGGGCCGAACCGGGGAGCTGTTTTTT.

The V gene is TRBV5-4, the J gene TRBJ2-7; TRBD1 agrees at 8 bases. V shed 2 bases and J 6 bases; nucleotides not matched to a gene: 7. The V gene's germline CDR1 is SGHNT and CDR2 YYREEE (reference sequence). This CDR3 spans 14 amino acids. CDR3 sequence reads: CASSLTGGVREQYF. The CDR3 DNA reads as TGTGCCAGCAGCTTAACAGGGGGTGTGCGCGAGCAGTACTTC.